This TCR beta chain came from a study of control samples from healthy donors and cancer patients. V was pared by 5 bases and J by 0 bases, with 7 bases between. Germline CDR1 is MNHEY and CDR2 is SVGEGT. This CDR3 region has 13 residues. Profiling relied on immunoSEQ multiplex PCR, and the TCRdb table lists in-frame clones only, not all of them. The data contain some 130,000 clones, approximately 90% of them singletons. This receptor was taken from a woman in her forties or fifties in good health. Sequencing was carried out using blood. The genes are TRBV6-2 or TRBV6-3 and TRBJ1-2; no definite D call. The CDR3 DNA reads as TGTGCCAGCAGTAAAGACTCTAACTATGGCTACACCTTC. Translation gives CASSKDSNYGYTF.